The sequence of this T cell receptor (beta chain) was determined in a study of vaccination effects on CD4 cells after COVID-19. On this clone: Antigen: not known.

TCRdb's copy holds only in-frame clones and misses some; the assay was immunoSEQ multiplex PCR. Of about 70,000 clones in the sample, 80% were seen once. ViraFEST used viral peptide pools to expand antigen-specific CD4+ T cells before sequencing. A roughly 11-day culture period preceded the isolation of CD4+ T cells. Vaccinees lacked prior SARS-CoV-2 infection and tested negative for nucleocapsid antibodies. Each culture well received over 1.5 million PBMC. These cells were then cultured in IMDM with about 9.1 IU/ml IL-2 and 9.5 to 10 ug/ml peptides. Half the medium was swapped for IL-2 medium on days 3 and 7. Deletions cut 0 bases from V and 2 bases from J, with 4 bases between. This CDR3 comprises 13 residues. In germline, CDR1 is MNHNS, CDR2 SASEGT.

This chain links TRBV6-1 with TRBJ1-2; D gene unclear. The sample was CD4+ T cells from PBMCs cultured with SARS-CoV-2 spike peptides, taken before COVID-19 vaccination. This clonotype was sampled from a human donor who received a COVID-19 vaccine. This chain's CDR3 is CASSEAKNYGYTF. The DNA of the CDR3 is TGTGCCAGCAGTGAAGCAAAGAACTATGGCTACACCTTC.